This TCR beta chain was captured in a study of blood T cell repertoires in COVID-19. Looking at the study overall: Acute and convalescent COVID-19 samples came from the United States, Italy and Spain. Nucleic acid was either cDNA or gDNA, and it came from T cells, B-cell-depleted T cells, or PBMCs.

Source study methods: Estimation of nucleated cell counts was performed using reference gene primer amplification. Clones were sequenced by immunoSEQ multiplex PCR, and TCRdb holds only the in-frame ones, with some missing. V and J calls and clone size follow that table, whereas D and trimming were derived from the DNA. The data show 60,000 or so clones, roughly two thirds seen once. The CDR3 sequence is 15 residues long. V dropped 4 bases and J dropped 6; count of bases not matched to a gene: 6. Germline V gene lookup returns CDR1 MNHNS and CDR2 SASEGT. Self-reported history from a screening survey and questionnaire set each donor's cohort.

The origin of this receptor is a woman aged 55-70 years who had been exposed to COVID-19. The genes are TRBV6-1 and TRBJ2-2; 9 bases are a match to TRBD2. The sequencing input was PBMCs or T cells enriched from blood (not recorded which). The CDR3 DNA reads as TGTGCCAGCAGTGGAGCGGGGGGAGGGTCCGGGGAGCTGTTTTTT. This sequence encodes CASSGAGGGSGELFF.